This T cell receptor (beta chain) is from a study of blood T cells in healthy people across ages. Study-level results: The donors' CMV status was not determined, possibly confounding changes in expanded clonotypes. With naive T cell percentage, TCR beta diversity showed a strong correlation.

This clonotype was counted a few times. Antigen specificity is unknown. A sample-barcoded 5' primer and a J-beta primer mix were used in a second PCR of about 7 to 12 cycles. Through a template-switch adaptor with 12 random nucleotides, each cDNA molecule received a tag. Per sample, CDR3-containing paired-end reads numbered at least 2.5 million. Using its own MiXCR run on the 5' RACE reads, TCRdb lists one record per CDR3 protein. The repertoire holds some 1.7 million distinct CDR3 sequences, 25% to 30% seen once, with over 7% in the top ten. Trimming cost V 0 bases and J 9 bases, with 16 bases left between them. The CDR3 contains 15 residues. The germline gives CDR1 SGHRS, CDR2 YFSETQ.

The specimen sequenced was blood. The chain couples TRBV5-1 to TRBJ2-1; D perhaps matches TRBD2 (6 bases). This receptor was taken from a woman aged 25 to 45 in good health. Here the CDR3 reads CASSLEFGSWGEQFF. The CDR3 DNA reads as TGCGCCAGCAGCTTGGAGTTCGGGAGTTGGGGTGAGCAGTTCTTC.